Below are 13 T cell receptor beta chains sequenced from a single sample in a study of identical twins. TCRdb used MiXCR to reprocess the 5' RACE reads, holding one entry per CDR3 protein. Here the sample spans about 530,000 distinct CDR3 sequences, about a fifth being singletons. The same sample was also studied in work on yellow fever vaccine responses in identical twins.

Sequenced: CD4+ T cells sorted from blood. The receptors shown here come from a woman under 30 in good health.

CDR3 region: CSASTGEETQYF. The CDR3 bases are TGCAGTGCTTCGACAGGGGAGGAGACCCAGTACTTC. The chain employs TRBV20-1 and TRBJ2-5, with TRBD1 identical over 8 bases. J lost 5 bases, V lost 5 bases, and 4 bases had no gene match. The CDR3 length is 12 residues. The germline CDR1 and CDR2 sequences are DFQATT and SNEGSKA (reference sequence).

The V call is TRBV20-1, the J call TRBJ1-3; D gene ambiguous. V was shortened by 0 bases and J by 2 bases, with 11 bases between the two germline ends. Per the germline V gene, CDR1 is DFQATT and CDR2 is SNEGSKA (reference sequence). The CDR3 runs 15 residues. The CDR3 loop is CSARDSRATGNTIYF. The CDR3 nucleotides read TGCAGTGCTAGAGATAGTAGGGCAACTGGAAACACCATATATTTT.

The V and J genes are TRBV24-1 and TRBJ1-5; D gene ambiguous. The CDR3 has 14 amino acids. Germline loops: CDR1 KGHDR, CDR2 SFDVKD. V lost 10 bases and J 0 bases, leaving 12 bases between the germline ends. The CDR3 DNA follows: TGTGCCACACGAGGACCGTATAGCAATCAGCCCCAGCATTTT. Amino acids: CATRGPYSNQPQHF.

The gene calls are TRBV3-1 and TRBJ2-1; 8 nucleotides agree with TRBD1. Germline trimming cut 4 bases from V and 1 base from J; bases unmatched to any gene: 9. The germline CDR1 and CDR2 sequences are LGHDT and YNNKEL (reference sequence). The CDR3 runs 17 residues. Here the CDR3 reads CASSPQQGVKSYNEQFF. The DNA for the CDR3 is TGTGCCAGCAGCCCTCAACAGGGGGTTAAGTCCTACAATGAGCAGTTCTTC.

CDR3 nucleotides: TGTGCCACCAGCAGAGAAGGCGGGTCCACCACAGATACGCAGTATTTT. Amino acid sequence: CATSREGGSTTDTQYF. This rearrangement joins TRBV15 to TRBJ2-3, with D maybe TRBD2 (5 bases). Germline-derived CDR1 and CDR2 are LNHNV and YYDKDF (reference sequence). CDR3 size: 16 residues. V lost 0 bases to trimming and J lost 2 bases, with 12 bases between them.

The rearrangement uses TRBV7-2 and TRBJ1-1, with 10 bases lining up with TRBD1. CDR1 is SGHTA, CDR2 FQGNSA, per germline. Losses at the gene ends were 3 bases for V and 4 bases for J; bases not matched to a gene: 5. The CDR3 consists of 15 residues. The CDR3 protein is CASSFPGTGVTEAFF. The CDR3 region has the DNA TGTGCCAGCAGCTTTCCCGGGACAGGGGTCACTGAAGCTTTCTTT.

The rearrangement joins TRBV7-9 to TRBJ1-4; the match to TRBD1 covers 7 bases. CDR3 size: 17 residues. The V segment lost 5 bases and the J segment 2 bases; nucleotides outside the gene matches: 11. CDR1 and CDR2 (germline): SEHNR, FQNEAQ (reference sequence). The CDR3 DNA is TGTGCCAGCAGCCCGACAGGGCTCTTCGGGACTAATGAAAAACTGTTTTTT. Translating gives CASSPTGLFGTNEKLFF.

The gene calls are TRBV7-9 and TRBJ2-1; no definite D call. Germline lookup yields CDR1 SEHNR and CDR2 FQNEAQ (reference sequence). Trimming left V 0 bases short and J 10 bases short, with 10 bases between. This CDR3 is 13 amino acids long. CDR3 region: CASSLAGGVEQFF. In DNA, the CDR3 is TGTGCCAGCAGCTTAGCGGGCGGAGTGGAGCAGTTCTTC.

This clonotype was picked up a small number of times. The V and J genes are TRBV5-6 and TRBJ2-1, with D perhaps being TRBD1 or TRBD2 (6 bases each). CDR1 SGHDT and CDR2 YYEEEE come from the germline V gene. V was trimmed by 1 base and J by 8 bases, leaving 16 bases between them. CDR3 size: 15 residues. CDR3 bases: TGTGCCAGCAGCTTGACTTGGGGGGCCGGGTATGAGCAGTTCTTC. Its translation: CASSLTWGAGYEQFF.

This chain links TRBV5-6 with TRBJ2-1; TRBD2 agrees at 10 bases. CDR1 is SGHDT, CDR2 YYEEEE, per germline. V gave up 0 bases and J gave up 12 bases; unmatched junction bases: 6. This CDR3 region has 14 residues. Here the CDR3 DNA reads TGTGCCAGCAGCTTGGCCCTAGCGGGAGCTGGGCAGTTCTTC. It codes for CASSLALAGAGQFF.

The rearrangement joins TRBV2 to TRBJ2-2; D ambiguous. The CDR3 length is 14 residues. Germline V lookup: CDR1 SNHLY, CDR2 FYNNEI. Trimming took 4 bases from V and 1 from J, leaving 7 bases between them. CDR3 sequence reads: CASSVRKNTGELFF. CDR3 coding DNA: TGTGCCAGCAGTGTTCGAAAGAACACCGGGGAGCTGTTTTTT.

This clonotype was detected only a few times. The chain couples TRBV25-1 to TRBJ2-1; 9 nucleotides agree with TRBD1. The V segment lost 4 bases and the J segment 6 bases; nucleotides outside the gene matches: 10. Per the germline V gene, CDR1 is MGHDK and CDR2 is SYGVNS. There are 16 residues in the CDR3. CDR3 in amino acids: CASSVADPGQGNEQFF. CDR3 DNA: TGTGCCAGCAGTGTAGCAGATCCGGGACAGGGCAATGAGCAGTTCTTC. The full variable domain, rest sourced from reference TRBV25-1 and TRBJ2-1, is EADIYQTPRYLVIGTGKKITLECSQTMGHDKMYWYQQDPGMELHLIHYSYGVNSTEKGDLSSESTVSRIRTEHFPLTLESARPSHTSQYLCASSVADPGQGNEQFFGPGTRLTVL.

The chain carries TRBV20-1 and TRBJ2-3; 7 bases map to TRBD2. The ends lost 4 bases at V and 6 bases at J; junction bases unmatched: 16. CDR1 is DFQATT and CDR2 is SNEGSKA in the germline V gene (reference sequence). This CDR3 comprises 16 residues. The DNA for the CDR3 is TGCAGTGCTACACCTGCCCCGGGACTAAAGGCGGATACGCAGTATTTT. Its translation is CSATPAPGLKADTQYF.